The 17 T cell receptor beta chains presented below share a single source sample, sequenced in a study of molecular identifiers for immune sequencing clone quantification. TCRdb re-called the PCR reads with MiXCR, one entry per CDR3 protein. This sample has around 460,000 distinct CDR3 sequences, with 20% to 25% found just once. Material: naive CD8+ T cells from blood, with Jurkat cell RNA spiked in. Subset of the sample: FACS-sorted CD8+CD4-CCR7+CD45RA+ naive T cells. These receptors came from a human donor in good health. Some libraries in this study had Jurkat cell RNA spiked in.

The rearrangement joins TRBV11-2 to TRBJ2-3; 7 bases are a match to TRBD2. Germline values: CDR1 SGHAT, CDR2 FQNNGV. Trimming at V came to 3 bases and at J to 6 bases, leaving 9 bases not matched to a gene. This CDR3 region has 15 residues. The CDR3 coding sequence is TGTGCCAGCAGCTTCGGCCCGACTAGCCCGGATACGCAGTATTTT. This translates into CASSFGPTSPDTQYF.

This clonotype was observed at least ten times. The CDR3 sequence is CASSQQTENTEAFF. CDR3 in DNA: TGTGCCAGCAGCCAACAGACAGAGAACACTGAAGCTTTCTTT. The rearrangement links TRBV5-4 to TRBJ1-1; D perhaps matches TRBD1 (5 bases). This CDR3 contains 14 residues. Germline V gives CDR1 SGHNT, CDR2 YYREEE (reference sequence). Trimming pared 4 bases from V and 1 base from J, leaving 11 bases between.

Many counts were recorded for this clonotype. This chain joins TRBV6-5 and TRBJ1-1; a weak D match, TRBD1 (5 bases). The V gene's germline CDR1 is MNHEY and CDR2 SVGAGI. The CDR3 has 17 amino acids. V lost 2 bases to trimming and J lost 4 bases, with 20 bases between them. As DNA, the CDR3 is TGTGCCAGCAGTTACGGGGCGGTAGGGGCGGATAGCACTGAAGCTTTCTTT. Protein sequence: CASSYGAVGADSTEAFF.

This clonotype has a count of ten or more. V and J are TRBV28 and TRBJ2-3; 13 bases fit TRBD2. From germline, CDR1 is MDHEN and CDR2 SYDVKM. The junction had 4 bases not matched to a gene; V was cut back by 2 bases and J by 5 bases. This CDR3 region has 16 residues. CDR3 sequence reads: CASSLLGLAGEDTQYF. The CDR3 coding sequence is TGTGCCAGCAGTTTACTCGGACTAGCGGGAGAAGATACGCAGTATTTT.

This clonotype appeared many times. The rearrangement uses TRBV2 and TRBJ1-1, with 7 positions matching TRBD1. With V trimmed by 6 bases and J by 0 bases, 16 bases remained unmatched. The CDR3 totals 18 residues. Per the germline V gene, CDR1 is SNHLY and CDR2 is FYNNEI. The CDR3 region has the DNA TGTGCCAGCAGCCACCCCAAGGGACAGAGACAAATGAACACTGAAGCTTTCTTT. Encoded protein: CASSHPKGQRQMNTEAFF. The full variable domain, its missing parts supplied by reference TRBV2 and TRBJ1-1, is EPEVTQTPSHQVTQMGQEVILRCVPISNHLYFYWYRQILGQKVEFLVSFYNNEISEKSEIFDDQFSVERPDGSNFTLKIRSTKLEDSAMYFCASSHPKGQRQMNTEAFFGQGTRLTVV.

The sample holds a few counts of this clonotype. The CDR3 reads CASSWGIRGGLQETQYF. The CDR3 coding sequence is TGTGCCAGCAGCTGGGGGATACGGGGGGGGCTCCAAGAGACCCAGTACTTC. The chain links TRBV11-2 to TRBJ2-5, with TRBD2 matching over 8 bases. The ends lost 4 bases at V and 1 base at J; junction bases unmatched: 11. The CDR3 is made up of 17 amino acids. Germline CDR1 is SGHAT and CDR2 is FQNNGV.

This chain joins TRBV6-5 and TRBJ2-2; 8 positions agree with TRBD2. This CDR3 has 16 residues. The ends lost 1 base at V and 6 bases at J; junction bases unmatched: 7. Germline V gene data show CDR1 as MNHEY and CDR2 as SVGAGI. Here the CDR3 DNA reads TGTGCCAGCAGTTACTTAGCGGGGCCCAACGCCGGGGAGCTGTTTTTT. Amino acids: CASSYLAGPNAGELFF.

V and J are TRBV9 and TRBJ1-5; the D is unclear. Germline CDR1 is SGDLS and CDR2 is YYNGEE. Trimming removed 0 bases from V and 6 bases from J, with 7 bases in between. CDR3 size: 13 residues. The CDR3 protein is CASSVGGSQPQHF. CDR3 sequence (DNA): TGTGCCAGCAGCGTAGGGGGAAGTCAGCCCCAGCATTTT.

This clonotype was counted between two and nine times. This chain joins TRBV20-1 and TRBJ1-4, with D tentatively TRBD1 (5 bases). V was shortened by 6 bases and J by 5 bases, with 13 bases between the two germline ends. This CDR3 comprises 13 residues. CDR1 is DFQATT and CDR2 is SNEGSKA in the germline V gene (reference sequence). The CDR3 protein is CSAKTEWNEKLFF. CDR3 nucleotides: TGCAGTGCAAAGACAGAATGGAATGAAAAACTGTTTTTT.

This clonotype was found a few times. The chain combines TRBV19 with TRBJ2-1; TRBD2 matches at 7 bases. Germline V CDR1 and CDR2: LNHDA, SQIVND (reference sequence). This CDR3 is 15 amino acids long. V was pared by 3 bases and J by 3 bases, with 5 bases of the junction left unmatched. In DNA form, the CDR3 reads TGTGCCAGTAGTATTGTGGGAGGGAACTACAATGAGCAGTTCTTC. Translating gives CASSIVGGNYNEQFF.

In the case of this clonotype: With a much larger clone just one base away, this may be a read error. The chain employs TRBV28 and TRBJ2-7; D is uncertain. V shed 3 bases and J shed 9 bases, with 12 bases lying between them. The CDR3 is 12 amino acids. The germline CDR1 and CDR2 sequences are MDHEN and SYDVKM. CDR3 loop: CASSLTEIPQYF. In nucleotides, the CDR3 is TGTGCCAGCAGTTTGACGGAAATCCCGCAGTACTTC.

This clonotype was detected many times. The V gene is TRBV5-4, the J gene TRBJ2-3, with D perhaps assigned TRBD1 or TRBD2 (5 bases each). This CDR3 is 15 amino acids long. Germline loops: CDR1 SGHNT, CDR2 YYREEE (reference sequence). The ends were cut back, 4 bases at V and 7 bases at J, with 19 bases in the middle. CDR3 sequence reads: CASSGTGLTAYTQYF. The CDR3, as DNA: TGTGCCAGCAGCGGGACGGGCCTCACCGCGTATACGCAGTATTTT.

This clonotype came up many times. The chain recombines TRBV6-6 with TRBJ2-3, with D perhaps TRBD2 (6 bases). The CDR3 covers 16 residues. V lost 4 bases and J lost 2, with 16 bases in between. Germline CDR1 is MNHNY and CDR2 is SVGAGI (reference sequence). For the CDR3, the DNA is TGTGCCAGCAGTTTAGAACTAGCCATATCCACAGATACGCAGTATTTT. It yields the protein CASSLELAISTDTQYF.

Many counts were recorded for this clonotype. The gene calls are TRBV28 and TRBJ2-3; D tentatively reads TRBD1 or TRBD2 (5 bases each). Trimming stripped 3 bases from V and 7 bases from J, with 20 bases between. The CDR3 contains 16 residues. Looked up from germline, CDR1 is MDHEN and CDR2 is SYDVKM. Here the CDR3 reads CASSFSSGTPEYTQYF. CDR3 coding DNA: TGTGCCAGCAGTTTTTCTTCGGGGACCCCCGAATATACGCAGTATTTT.

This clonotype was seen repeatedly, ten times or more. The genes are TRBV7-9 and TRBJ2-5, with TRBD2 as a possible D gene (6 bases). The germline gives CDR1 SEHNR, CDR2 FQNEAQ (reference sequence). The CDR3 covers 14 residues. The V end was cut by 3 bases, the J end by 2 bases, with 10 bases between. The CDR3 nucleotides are TGTGCCAGCAGCTTCGTTAGCGGACAAGAGACCCAGTACTTC. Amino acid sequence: CASSFVSGQETQYF.

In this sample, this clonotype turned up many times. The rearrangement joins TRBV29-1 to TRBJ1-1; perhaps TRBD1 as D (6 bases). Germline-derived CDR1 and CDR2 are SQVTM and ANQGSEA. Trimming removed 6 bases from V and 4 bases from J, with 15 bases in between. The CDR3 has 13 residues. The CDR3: CSVRYRDRTEAFF. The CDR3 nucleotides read TGCAGCGTCAGATACAGGGATCGCACTGAAGCTTTCTTT.

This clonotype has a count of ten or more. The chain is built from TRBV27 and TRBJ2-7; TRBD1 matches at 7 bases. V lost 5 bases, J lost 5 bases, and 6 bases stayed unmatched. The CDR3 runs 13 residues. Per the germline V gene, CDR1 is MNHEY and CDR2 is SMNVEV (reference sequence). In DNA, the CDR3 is TGTGCCAGCAGTCCACAGGGGTCCCACGAGCAGTACTTC. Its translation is CASSPQGSHEQYF.